The rows below give T cell receptor beta chains drawn from one sample of a study of neurological immune-mediated disorders. TCRdb recomputed calls from the 5' RACE reads with MiXCR, one row per CDR3 protein. The table lists 39,000 or so distinct CDR3 sequences, around 2.5% of them singletons. The sequencing sample was made of PBMCs. Source of these receptors: a man aged 30 to 39 with multiple sclerosis. Both conserved end residues are part of each CDR3. Each record gives: V gene, D gene, J gene, clone size, CDR3 protein, CDR3 DNA. A D gene is named only where the DNA matches it firmly. The listing skips clone size in some rows; elsewhere it reads once, few, many or a size class.

TRBV20-1	NA	TRBJ1-1	many	CSARSPEGGRNTEAFF	TGCAGTGCTAGATCCCCAGAGGGGGGGAGGAACACTGAAGCTTTCTTT
TRBV20-1	NA	TRBJ2-7	many	CSARGDVDYEQYF	TGCAGTGCTAGGGGGGACGTTGACTACGAGCAGTACTTC
TRBV28	TRBD2	TRBJ2-3	many	CASSSIAGEQDTQYF	TGTGCCAGCAGTTCGATAGCGGGAGAGCAAGATACGCAGTATTTT
TRBV7-8	NA	TRBJ2-3	many	CASSLAPALGYTDTQYF	TGTGCCAGCAGCTTAGCGCCGGCTTTAGGATACACAGATACGCAGTATTTT
TRBV7-2	NA	TRBJ2-7	many	CASSSGVESSYEQYF	TGTGCCAGCAGCTCCGGGGTAGAGAGCTCCTACGAGCAGTACTTC
TRBV12-3/TRBV12-4	TRBD2	TRBJ2-2	many	CASSLLAGDPNTGELFF	TGTGCCAGCAGTTTACTAGCGGGGGATCCGAACACCGGGGAGCTGTTTTTT
TRBV7-9	NA	TRBJ2-7	many	CASTAYSSYEQYF	TGTGCCAGCACCGCTTACTCCTCCTACGAGCAGTACTTC
TRBV5-6	NA	TRBJ2-5	many	CASSGNRDFETQYF	TGTGCCAGCAGCGGGAACAGGGACTTCGAGACCCAGTACTTC
TRBV20-1	NA	TRBJ2-7	many	CSAGPKKNEQYF	TGCAGTGCTGGGCCCAAAAAAAACGAGCAGTACTTC
TRBV7-2	TRBD2	TRBJ2-7	many	CASSPGTSGTYEQYF	TGTGCCAGCAGCCCTGGGACTAGCGGGACCTACGAGCAGTACTTC
TRBV6-2/TRBV6-3	NA	TRBJ2-4	many	CASSRTGQEKNIQYF	TGTGCCAGCAGTCGGACTGGCCAAGAAAAAAACATTCAGTACTTC
TRBV5-1	NA	TRBJ1-1	many	CASSSGTLIEAFF	TGCGCCAGCAGCTCCGGGACCCTAATAGAAGCTTTCTTT
TRBV7-6	NA	TRBJ2-7	many	CASSLDGEQYF	TGTGCCAGCAGCTTAGATGGGGAGCAGTACTTC
TRBV20-1	NA	TRBJ1-5	many	CSASKTENQPQHF	TGCAGTGCTAGCAAGACAGAAAATCAGCCCCAGCATTTT
TRBV6-6	NA	TRBJ2-3	many	CASNRLRGTDTQYF	TGTGCCAGCAATCGGCTTCGGGGCACAGATACGCAGTATTTT
TRBV24-1	NA	TRBJ2-2	many	CATSDLRSLNTGELFF	TGTGCCACCAGTGACCTCAGGAGTTTGAACACCGGGGAGCTGTTTTTT
TRBV5-1	NA	TRBJ1-4	many	CASSRLPNEKLFF	TGCGCCAGCAGCCGCTTGCCTAATGAAAAACTGTTTTTT
TRBV20-1	NA	TRBJ2-5	many	CSASSGTPGGETQYF	TGCAGTGCTAGTTCCGGGACCCCTGGGGGAGAGACCCAGTACTTC
TRBV3-1	TRBD1	TRBJ2-7	many	CASSPGQGSGEQYF	TGTGCCAGCAGCCCTGGACAGGGAAGCGGCGAGCAGTACTTC
TRBV20-1	TRBD2	TRBJ2-6	many	CSALHRLAGSSGANVLTF	TGCAGTGCCCTCCACAGACTAGCGGGGAGCTCTGGGGCCAACGTCCTGACTTTC
TRBV7-9	NA	TRBJ1-4	many	CASSLLPEKLFF	TGTGCCAGCAGCCTACTGCCTGAAAAACTGTTTTTT
TRBV5-4	NA	TRBJ2-1	NA	CASSLVTSFEQFF	TGTGCCAGCAGCTTGGTGACTAGTTTTGAGCAGTTCTTC
TRBV6-7	NA	TRBJ2-3	many	CARLVSPGRDTDTQYF	TGTGCCAGACTCGTGAGCCCCGGCAGGGACACAGATACGCAGTATTTT
TRBV20-1	NA	TRBJ2-3	many	CSACVTGEPTDTQYF	TGCAGTGCTTGCGTGACGGGGGAACCCACAGATACGCAGTATTTT
TRBV6-9	NA	TRBJ2-2	many	CASAGTGVTEDGELFF	TGTGCCAGCGCCGGGACGGGGGTGACCGAAGACGGGGAGCTGTTTTTT
TRBV6-4	NA	TRBJ2-1	many	CASSDSNAAADEQFF	TGTGCCAGCAGTGACTCGAACGCAGCAGCCGATGAGCAGTTCTTC
TRBV27	NA	TRBJ2-3	many	CASGASYDTQYF	TGTGCCAGCGGAGCTAGCTATGATACGCAGTATTTT
TRBV27	NA	TRBJ1-2	many	CASTARFDSYGYTF	TGTGCCAGCACCGCGAGATTCGACAGCTATGGCTACACCTTC
TRBV9	NA	TRBJ2-7	many	CASSRGSSSYEQYF	TGTGCCTCCTCTCGAGGGTCTAGCTCCTACGAGCAGTACTTC
TRBV6-2/TRBV6-3	NA	TRBJ1-2	many	CASSTSRPLYGYTF	TGTGCCAGCAGTACCTCGCGCCCGCTGTATGGCTACACCTTC
TRBV7-9	TRBD2	TRBJ2-5	many	CASSARGDSVQETQYF	TGTGCCAGCAGCGCGCGGGGGGACTCCGTCCAAGAGACCCAGTACTTC
TRBV7-6	NA	TRBJ1-6	many	CASSAGVHSPLHF	TGTGCCAGCAGCGCAGGGGTTCACTCACCCCTCCACTTT
TRBV7-9	TRBD1	TRBJ1-4	many	CASSFSGQGEKLFF	TGTGCCAGCAGCTTCTCCGGACAGGGTGAAAAACTGTTTTTT
TRBV20-1	TRBD2	TRBJ2-5	few	CSARSGGGQETQYF	TGCAGTGCTAGATCGGGGGGGGGACAAGAGACCCAGTACTTC
TRBV29-1	NA	TRBJ2-1	many	CSVEGRDRHSDEQFF	TGCAGCGTTGAGGGCCGGGACCGACATTCGGATGAGCAGTTCTTC
TRBV20-1	NA	TRBJ2-7	many	CSVSRAELYEQYF	TGCAGTGTTTCGAGGGCGGAGCTTTACGAGCAGTACTTC
TRBV5-1	NA	TRBJ2-7	many	CASSLAESYEQYF	TGCGCCAGCAGCTTGGCCGAATCCTACGAGCAGTACTTC
TRBV5-5	TRBD1	TRBJ1-2	many	CASSSGGDYGYTF	TGTGCCAGCAGCTCAGGGGGCGACTATGGCTACACCTTC
TRBV20-1	NA	TRBJ2-7	many	CSAALLPSSAEQYF	TGCAGTGCTGCCCTCTTGCCGTCCTCGGCCGAGCAGTACTTC
TRBV12-3/TRBV12-4	NA	TRBJ2-2	many	CASSFTPPGYPGELFF	TGTGCCAGCAGTTTTACCCCCCCAGGGTACCCCGGGGAGCTGTTTTTT